This TCR beta chain originates from a study of regulatory T cells in long-lasting Graves disease. The time point is: newly diagnosed GD, antithyroid drugs for less than 3 months. The TCR library used RNA extracted from PBMCs. A word on this clonotype: What it recognizes is unknown.

The authors built TCR beta libraries using iRepertoire HTBI primers and Arm-PCR of CDR3 regions. TCRdb re-called the multiplex PCR reads through MiXCR, storing one row per CDR3 protein. The table has 200,000 to 250,000 distinct CDR3 sequences, around 20% seen once. Study results and limitations: Under persistent disease, TRBV28, TRBJ1-2 and TRBJ2-5 were used preferentially.

Per the germline V gene, CDR1 is SGHAT and CDR2 is FQNNGV. The length of the CDR3 is 15 residues. The junction had 4 bases not matched to a gene; V was cut back by 1 base and J by 4 bases. These data were also reused for a study on T cells in Graves' hyperthyroidism and ophthalmopathy.

The TCR comes from a woman in her twenties or thirties with Graves disease. Specimen: peripheral blood mononuclear cells (PBMCs), collected at new diagnosis, from a patient treated with antithyroid drugs. The J gene is TRBJ2-7, the V gene TRBV11-2, with 10 bases aligning to TRBD1. The CDR3 sequence: CASSLAGQGKYEQYF. CDR3 nucleotide sequence: TGTGCCAGCAGCTTAGCGGGACAGGGGAAATACGAGCAGTACTTC.